These 18 T cell receptor beta chains share one sample of origin, sequenced in a study of blood T cell repertoires in COVID-19. Clones were sequenced by immunoSEQ multiplex PCR, and TCRdb holds only the in-frame ones, with some missing. The sample yields 250,000 to 350,000 clones, approximately 86% seen once. Specimen: peripheral blood. All receptors come from a woman in her 70s with COVID-19, enrolled during active disease.

The chain joins TRBV24-1 to TRBJ2-2, with 8 positions matching TRBD1. The CDR3 length is 15 residues. Germline CDR1 and CDR2: KGHDR and SFDVKD. Losses at the gene ends were 4 bases for V and 7 bases for J; bases not matched to a gene: 7. Written as DNA, the CDR3 is TGTGCCACCAGTGACCCCAGGGGGCTGAGCGGGGAGCTGTTTTTT. Translated: CATSDPRGLSGELFF.

This clone came up once. The chain uses TRBV9 and TRBJ2-1; 9 nucleotides agree with TRBD2. CDR3 length: 15 amino acids. V was pared by 4 bases and J by 10 bases, with 12 bases of the junction left unmatched. The germline CDR1 and CDR2 sequences are SGDLS and YYNGEE. The CDR3 DNA sequence: TGTGCCAGCAGCCCCGCCGGCGGGGGGGCGTACGAGCAGTTCTTC. Translating it yields CASSPAGGGAYEQFF.

The chain uses TRBV2 and TRBJ1-1; TRBD1 is a possible D gene (6 bases). The CDR3 length is 13 residues. V was cut by 3 bases and J by 6 bases, with 11 bases left in between. Germline V gene sequence: CDR1 SNHLY, CDR2 FYNNEI. For the CDR3, the DNA is TGTGCCAGCAGTGACGACAGGCTTTCTGAAGCTTTCTTT. Translated: CASSDDRLSEAFF.

This sequence joins TRBV10-3 and TRBJ2-1, with D perhaps TRBD2 (5 bases). The V gene lost 6 bases and the J gene lost 9 bases, with 15 bases spanning the gap. The length of the CDR3 is 13 residues. Germline V gene sequence: CDR1 ENHRY, CDR2 SYGVKD. In nucleotides, the CDR3 is TGTGCCATCAGCTCGAATACGGGGAGTGAGCAGTTCTTC. This translates into CAISSNTGSEQFF.

This clone has just one count. The rearrangement links TRBV27 to TRBJ1-6; a weak D match, TRBD1 (6 bases). Per germline, CDR1 MNHEY and CDR2 SMNVEV (reference sequence). The CDR3 extends over 14 amino acids. Trimming left V 2 bases short and J 13 bases short, with 15 bases between. The CDR3 coding sequence is TGTGCCAGCAGTTTAGGACAGATCCACATGCCCCTCCACTTT. It yields the protein CASSLGQIHMPLHF.

The V gene is TRBV24-1, the J gene TRBJ1-2; D not resolved. Germline CDR1 reads KGHDR; CDR2 reads SFDVKD. Trimming removed 3 bases from V and 7 bases from J, with 14 bases in between. The CDR3 spans 14 residues. CDR3 region: CATSDMTGTGGYTF. DNA for the CDR3: TGTGCCACCAGTGATATGACGGGTACGGGTGGCTACACCTTC.

The V gene is TRBV6-5, the J gene TRBJ1-1; 10 bases are a match to TRBD1. This CDR3 spans 14 amino acids. J gave up 5 bases and V 2 bases, and 2 bases lay outside the gene matches. CDR1 is MNHEY and CDR2 is SVGAGI in the germline V gene. CDR3 nucleotides: TGTGCCAGCAGTTACGAGGGACAGGGGACTGAAGCTTTCTTT. Protein product: CASSYEGQGTEAFF.

The gene calls are TRBV7-9 and TRBJ1-2; 9 nucleotides agree with TRBD1. The CDR3 is 15 amino acids. CDR1 and CDR2 (germline): SEHNR, FQNEAQ (reference sequence). With V trimmed by 5 bases and J by 4 bases, 8 bases remained unmatched. CDR3 nucleotide sequence: TGTGCCAGCAGCAGCACCGGGACAGGGATCTATGGCTACACCTTC. Residues: CASSSTGTGIYGYTF.

The chain links TRBV5-1 to TRBJ2-2, with a possible D match to TRBD1 (6 bases). With 5 bases removed from V and 7 bases from J, the gap between germline ends came to 9 bases. The CDR3 has 12 amino acids. Germline loops: CDR1 SGHRS, CDR2 YFSETQ. CDR3 DNA: TGCGCCAGCAGTCCAGGGGTCGGGGAGCTGTTTTTT. Translating it yields CASSPGVGELFF.

This sequence joins TRBV6-5 and TRBJ1-2; TRBD1 matches at 10 bases. The CDR3 is made up of 16 amino acids. The germline V gene encodes CDR1 MNHEY and CDR2 SVGAGI. The ends lost 4 bases at V and 4 bases at J; junction bases unmatched: 9. The CDR3 region is CASSFPGGTGVYGYTF. The CDR3 DNA follows: TGTGCCAGCAGTTTCCCTGGGGGGACAGGGGTCTATGGCTACACCTTC.

The V call is TRBV29-1, the J call TRBJ1-1; the match to TRBD1 covers 8 bases. The germline gives CDR1 SQVTM, CDR2 ANQGSEA. The V and J ends lost 7 bases and 12 bases, in that order; junction bases with no gene match: 10. The CDR3 is made up of 11 amino acids. The CDR3 bases are TGCAGCGCTACGACAGGGGACCAAACTTTCTTT. It codes for CSATTGDQTFF.

The rearrangement uses TRBV30 and TRBJ1-4; tentative D call: TRBD1 (6 bases). V was cut by 3 bases and J by 7 bases, with 18 bases left in between. The CDR3 sequence is 15 residues long. Germline assignment: CDR1 GTSNPN and CDR2 SVGIG (reference sequence). CDR3 amino acids: CAWSRTTGISEKLFF. The CDR3 nucleotides read TGTGCCTGGAGCCGAACCACAGGGATAAGTGAAAAACTGTTTTTT.

The chain employs TRBV20-1 and TRBJ2-2, with D tentatively TRBD1 or TRBD2 (6 bases each). From germline, CDR1 is DFQATT and CDR2 SNEGSKA (reference sequence). Trimming shortened V by 3 bases and J by 5 bases, and 10 bases separated the two germline ends. The CDR3 is 13 residues long. The CDR3 nucleotides are TGCAGTGCTAGTGGGGGGCTAACCGGGGAGCTGTTTTTT. Its translation is CSASGGLTGELFF.

The J gene is TRBJ2-5, the V gene TRBV27, with 9 bases aligning to TRBD1. This CDR3 has 15 amino acids. With 3 bases clipped from V and 2 bases from J, the junction kept 4 bases outside the gene matches. From germline, CDR1 is MNHEY and CDR2 SMNVEV (reference sequence). CDR3 protein: CASSFSDRGQETQYF. DNA for the CDR3: TGTGCCAGCAGTTTTTCCGACAGGGGGCAAGAGACCCAGTACTTC.

This clone has a single count. The V gene is TRBV10-3, the J gene TRBJ1-1, with 9 nucleotides matching TRBD1. The germline V gene encodes CDR1 ENHRY and CDR2 SYGVKD. The CDR3 spans 15 residues. V was pared by 7 bases and J by 5 bases, with 11 bases of the junction left unmatched. The chain's CDR3 is CAITKDRGARTEAFF. CDR3 nucleotide sequence: TGTGCCATCACCAAGGACAGGGGCGCCAGGACTGAAGCTTTCTTT.

This clone was counted a few times. The gene calls are TRBV30 and TRBJ1-1; TRBD1 might be the D (5 bases). This CDR3 comprises 11 residues. Germline lookup yields CDR1 GTSNPN and CDR2 SVGIG (reference sequence). V was clipped by 0 bases and J by 6 bases, with 5 bases between them. CDR3 amino acids: CAWSVGAEAFF. The CDR3 bases are TGTGCCTGGAGTGTAGGGGCTGAAGCTTTCTTT.

The CDR3 reads CASSLSMGSGGTEAFF. The CDR3 DNA reads TGTGCCAGCAGTTTAAGTATGGGTTCAGGGGGGACTGAAGCTTTCTTT. This sequence joins TRBV28 and TRBJ1-1; 7 bases align to TRBD1. V shed 2 bases, J shed 5 bases, and the junction held 11 bases outside the gene matches. Germline CDR1 MDHEN, CDR2 SYDVKM. This CDR3 is built from 16 residues.

V and J are TRBV28 and TRBJ2-1; TRBD2 matches at 9 bases. This CDR3 comprises 16 residues. Germline values: CDR1 MDHEN, CDR2 SYDVKM. V lost 5 bases and J lost 8; bases outside the gene matches: 13. The CDR3 reads CASSPPSRGGGDEQFF. For the CDR3, the DNA is TGTGCCAGCAGTCCCCCCTCGCGGGGGGGCGGTGATGAGCAGTTCTTC.